This T cell receptor (beta chain) appears in the sequencing data of a study of siplizumab effects on memory and regulatory T cells. General study findings and limits: Treg-derived clones made up an average of roughly 66% of mappable alloreactive CD4+ clones with siplizumab and roughly 25% in controls.

Remarks on this clone: Antigen: not known.

TCRdb keeps only in-frame clones here, not all; method: immunoSEQ multiplex PCR. Among 80,000 to 130,000 clones listed, 92% were seen once. The V gene lost 4 bases and the J gene lost 7 bases, with 11 bases spanning the gap. Germline lookup yields CDR1 SGHDT and CDR2 YYEEEE. The CDR3 consists of 12 residues. This clonotype originated in a human donor in good health. Sequencing used Tregs sorted from blood. The gene calls are TRBV5-6 and TRBJ1-2; maybe TRBD1 (5 bases). This CDR3 reads CASSPGPGGYTF. As DNA, the CDR3 is TGTGCCAGCAGCCCGGGGCCTGGTGGCTACACCTTC.